This T cell receptor beta chain was retrieved from a study of T cell changes during pregnancy in multiple sclerosis. Method: immunoSEQ multiplex PCR; TCRdb's copy keeps in-frame clones and lacks some. The table includes tens of thousands of clones, about 91% detected once. The CDR3 is made up of 12 amino acids. Germline assignment: CDR1 SGHDT and CDR2 YYEEEE. The germline V and J ends were trimmed by 4 bases and 6 bases, with 11 bases remaining between them. The chain carries TRBV5-6 and TRBJ2-7, with D hard to call. This TCR came from a female donor with multiple sclerosis, enrolled in a pregnancy study. The sequencing here drew on peripheral blood, taken before pregnancy. For the CDR3, the DNA is TGTGCCAGCAGCGCGTTAACGGGCGAGCAGTACTTC. Protein: CASSALTGEQYF.